This T cell receptor beta chain was captured by sequencing in a study of CDR3 diversity in severe acne. Germline values: CDR1 KGHDR, CDR2 SFDVKD. V was shortened by 7 bases and J by 0 bases, with 11 bases between the two germline ends. This CDR3 has 14 residues. TCRdb re-called the PCR reads with MiXCR, one entry per CDR3 protein. The table has about 84,000 distinct CDR3 sequences, approximately 51% seen once. The chain carries TRBV24-1 and TRBJ1-1; D is possibly TRBD1 (6 bases). The receptor was isolated from a male donor in good health, without acne. The sequencing input was blood. CDR3: CATRPTGMNTEAFF. CDR3 coding DNA: TGTGCCACCAGGCCCACAGGGATGAACACTGAAGCTTTCTTT.